This T cell receptor (beta chain) was profiled in a study of T cell clonality in common variable immunodeficiency (dated by TCRdb to the mid-2010s). The paper as a whole reports these results and caveats: Fewer deletions and N-nucleotide insertions were reportedly observed in CVID TCRbeta sequences, and highly modified clones with 13 or more V deletions were reportedly absent from CVID TCRbeta sequences. It was noted by the authors that sequencing of the repertoires of T cell subpopulations would be needed to clarify the cause of the increased clonality in CVID. Despite equal DNA input, controls averaged roughly 84,000 unique sequences per sample versus about 31,547 in CVID samples. Differences among patients in the CVID cohort limited the correlations between repertoire features and clinical complications. TCRbeta clonality was higher in CVID subjects than in healthy controls (t-test p = 0.018), and the increase was most characteristic of about a third of subjects. CVID subjects shared fewer TCRbeta clones with each other than healthy controls did (p < 0.0001).

CVID samples and control samples contributed equivalent amounts of genomic DNA as sequencing input. For every sample, a 60 bp segment covering the rearranged TCRbeta CDR3 region was amplified and then sequenced. TCRbeta amplification used the immunoSEQ assay, a bias-corrected multiplex PCR with high-throughput sequencing. As for how the authors treated the data: Each unique nucleotide sequence was treated as a clone and annotated with V, D and J genes, copy number and frequency. Sequences were labeled productive if in frame, and non-productive if out of frame or containing stop codons. As previously described, clonality was calculated on the basis of Shannon's entropy. The predicted amino acid sequences of productive clones were used to derive mean CDR3 Kyte-Doolittle hydropathy. Scaled V gene usage was hierarchically clustered using Manhattan distance and complete linkage with the R hclust function. Clone sharing by CDR3 amino acid sequence was assessed by resampling 12 repertoires per group over 100 rounds. The repertoires were screened for more than 55 published EBV-specific TCRbeta sequences and around 240 published CMV-specific TCRbeta sequences. A couple of CVID samples yielding fewer than 10,000 sequences were excluded from analysis, leaving more than 35 CVID repertoires. Sourced from immuneACCESS, this table was stored by TCRdb with only in-frame sequences that have V and J called. A share of the clones is absent; for the studies checked, an unresolved V gene accounts for under half, and the remainder has no known explanation. V and J calls and clone size are given by that table; D and trimming were obtained from the DNA. The sample counts around 30,000 clones, each observed more than once. Together, the top ten hold 3.1% of the sample.

Standard criteria, namely reduction of serum IgG, IgA and/or IgM below the normal range together with specific antibody deficiency, were applied for the diagnosis of CVID. A total of fewer than 50 subjects (roughly 15 female and around 30 male; age range roughly 8 to 70 years, mean age roughly 40) were included in the CVID group. Both CVID patients and healthy controls were predominantly of Caucasian heritage. At the time of study participation, every CVID subject had been on replacement immunoglobulin therapy for at least one year. No CVID subject was ill or taking immunomodulatory or immunosuppressive medication when blood was collected. From each donor, 5 to 8 ml of heparinized peripheral whole blood was collected. Genomic DNA from adults with common variable immune deficiency (CVID) and from healthy adult controls was used for sequencing of TCRbeta CDR3 repertoires. Diluted blood was density-centrifuged over Hypaque 1077 or Ficoll-Paque to isolate peripheral blood mononuclear cells. Genomic DNA was obtained from unsorted mononuclear cells using either Qiagen column purification or a centrifugation-based method.

As to this clone: The antigen it binds to is not known. A read error may account for a junction end that differs from germline.

The sample taken for sequencing was peripheral blood mononuclear cells. The sequence derives from a human donor with common variable immunodeficiency.

The CDR3 reads CANSPRNSPLHF. Incomplete CDR3 DNA: TGTGCCAATAGTCCCAGGAATTCACCC. Recombination linked TRBV19 to TRBJ1-6; too little of a D gene remains to name it. Coverage ceases 3 residues before the CDR3 finishes, and the germline J gene fills in the end. From its cysteine to its phenylalanine, the CDR3 spans 12 amino acids. Shown are 27 bases from within the CDR3, in frame from base 1. The germline V gene (reference sequence) specifies LNHDA as CDR1 and SQIVND as CDR2.